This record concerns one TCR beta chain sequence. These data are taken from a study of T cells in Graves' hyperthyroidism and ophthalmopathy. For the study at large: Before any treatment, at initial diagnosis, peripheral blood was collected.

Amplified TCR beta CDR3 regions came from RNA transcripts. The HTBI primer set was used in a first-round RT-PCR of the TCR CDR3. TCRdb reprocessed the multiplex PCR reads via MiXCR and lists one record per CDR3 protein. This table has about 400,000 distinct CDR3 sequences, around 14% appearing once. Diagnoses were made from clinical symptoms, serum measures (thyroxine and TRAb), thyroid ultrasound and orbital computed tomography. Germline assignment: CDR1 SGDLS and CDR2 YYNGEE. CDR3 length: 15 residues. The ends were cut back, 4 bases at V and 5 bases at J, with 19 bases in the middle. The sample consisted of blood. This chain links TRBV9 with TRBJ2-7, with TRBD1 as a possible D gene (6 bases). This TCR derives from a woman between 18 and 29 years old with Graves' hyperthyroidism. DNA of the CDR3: TGTGCCAGCAGCCCAAACTCCCTACAGGGCCACGAGCAGTACTTC. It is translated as CASSPNSLQGHEQYF.